Listed below are T cell receptor beta chains from one sample, sequenced in a study of T cells after posttransplantation cyclophosphamide. This table comes from immunoSEQ multiplex PCR, and its TCRdb copy is limited to in-frame clones, with some not included. The sample has tens of thousands of clones, around 90% seen once. This specimen was PBMCs, taken less than 70 days after allogeneic stem cell transplant with posttransplant cyclophosphamide. These receptors all come from a male patient in his sixties who received an allogeneic stem cell transplant from a related donor and was CMV-positive. Some T cells may be graft donor cells. The CDR3 runs from the conserved cysteine through the conserved F or W. The D gene is left open where the match is weak. Not all rows give a size; the values are once, few, many and, for expanded clones, a class.

j_call: TRBJ1-2; clone_size: NA; d_call: NA; v_call: TRBV2; cdr3_nt: TGTGCCAGCAGTGAATCCTACACAGGAATCGGTGGCTACACCTTC; cdr3_aa: CASSESYTGIGGYTF
j_call: TRBJ1-1; clone_size: NA; d_call: TRBD1; v_call: TRBV11-2; cdr3_nt: TGTGCCAGCAGCTTAGGGGACAGGCCGAACACTGAAGCTTTCTTT; cdr3_aa: CASSLGDRPNTEAFF
j_call: TRBJ2-4; clone_size: NA; d_call: NA; v_call: TRBV7-2; cdr3_nt: TGTGCCAGCAGCTTAGGAGGCGCAGGGCAGGGTATAACCAAAAACATTCAGTACTTC; cdr3_aa: CASSLGGAGQGITKNIQYF
j_call: TRBJ1-1; clone_size: NA; d_call: NA; v_call: TRBV5-1; cdr3_nt: TGCGCCAGCAGCTGGGGGACTCACGGCGGGGGCACTGAAGCTTTCTTT; cdr3_aa: CASSWGTHGGGTEAFF
j_call: TRBJ1-2; clone_size: NA; d_call: NA; v_call: TRBV27; cdr3_nt: TGTGCCAGCAGTTCCCTGCTCCGGGGTAGATATGGCTACACCTTC; cdr3_aa: CASSSLLRGRYGYTF
j_call: TRBJ2-7; clone_size: NA; d_call: NA; v_call: TRBV6-6; cdr3_nt: TGTGCCAGCAGTTACAGGCGGATCACCTACGAGCAGTACTTC; cdr3_aa: CASSYRRITYEQYF
j_call: TRBJ1-1; clone_size: NA; d_call: NA; v_call: TRBV27; cdr3_nt: TGTGCCAGCAGCCCATGGGGGGGAGGGGAGAACACTGAAGCTTTCTTT; cdr3_aa: CASSPWGGGENTEAFF
j_call: TRBJ2-3; clone_size: NA; d_call: TRBD2; v_call: TRBV6-6; cdr3_nt: TGTGCCGGCAGACTAGCGGGCACAGATACGCAGTATTTT; cdr3_aa: CAGRLAGTDTQYF
j_call: TRBJ2-7; clone_size: NA; d_call: TRBD2; v_call: TRBV11-2; cdr3_nt: TGTGCCAGCAGCTCCGGGGGGGCGGGATACGAGCAGTACTTC; cdr3_aa: CASSSGGAGYEQYF
j_call: TRBJ1-1; clone_size: NA; d_call: TRBD1; v_call: TRBV6-1; cdr3_nt: TGTGCCAGCAGTGAAGCGGAGGGGCAGGGGGACACTGAAGCTTTCTTT; cdr3_aa: CASSEAEGQGDTEAFF
j_call: TRBJ2-6; clone_size: few; d_call: NA; v_call: TRBV11-2; cdr3_nt: TGTGCCAGCAGCTTAGGTCGGGGGGCTGGCGGGGCCAACGTCCTGACTTTC; cdr3_aa: CASSLGRGAGGANVLTF
j_call: TRBJ1-5; clone_size: NA; d_call: NA; v_call: TRBV19; cdr3_nt: TGTGCCAGTAGTATAAAGGACAGCCTCCGCTTTTATAGCAATCAGCCCCAGCATTTT; cdr3_aa: CASSIKDSLRFYSNQPQHF
j_call: TRBJ1-6; clone_size: few; d_call: NA; v_call: TRBV7-9; cdr3_nt: TGTGCCAGCAGCTCGTTCGGCCGGACAGAAACTAATTCACCCCTCCACTTT; cdr3_aa: CASSSFGRTETNSPLHF
j_call: TRBJ1-2; clone_size: NA; d_call: TRBD1; v_call: TRBV18; cdr3_nt: TGTGCCAGCTCACCGACCGGGGATGGGACAGGGGGCAAGGGCTATGGCTACACCTTC; cdr3_aa: CASSPTGDGTGGKGYGYTF
j_call: TRBJ1-4; clone_size: NA; d_call: NA; v_call: TRBV5-1; cdr3_nt: TGCGCCAGCAGCGTACAGGTTAATGAAAAACTGTTTTTT; cdr3_aa: CASSVQVNEKLFF
j_call: TRBJ2-1; clone_size: NA; d_call: NA; v_call: TRBV7-6; cdr3_nt: TGTGCCAGCAGCCAAGGACAGCCCCCACCCTTCTTC; cdr3_aa: CASSQGQPPPFF